Sequencing of this TCR beta chain was carried out in a study of PD-1 blockade in classical Hodgkin lymphoma. The CDR3 contains 16 residues. J was trimmed by 0 bases and V by 5 bases; bases with no gene match: 9. Germline assignment: CDR1 SGDLS and CDR2 YYNGEE. Study-wide findings and caveats: By cycle point C4D1, TCR diversity had risen significantly in CD4+ cells (but not CD8+ cells). Complete responders started with a diversity level that resembled newly diagnosed patients at baseline. As was reported, newly diagnosed patients showed lower baseline TCR diversity than healthy donors did.

All patients relapsed after autologous stem cell transplantation, and brentuximab vedotin exposure varied. Under best response, outcomes were complete response, partial response or progressive disease. With regard to this clone: Its antigen is unidentified. Other DNA sequences in the sample encode the same CDR3.

This table comes from immunoSEQ multiplex PCR, and its TCRdb copy is limited to in-frame clones, with some not included. The sample yields around 150,000 clones, about 78% seen once. This receptor was identified in a human donor with classical Hodgkin lymphoma. The genes are TRBV9 and TRBJ2-3; 7 bases are a match to TRBD1. The sequencing used peripheral blood mononuclear cells (PBMCs), collected before the second cycle of nivolumab. The CDR3 loop is CASSVRGFASTDTQYF. The CDR3 DNA follows: TGTGCCAGCAGTGTCAGGGGGTTCGCTAGCACAGATACGCAGTATTTT.